These 21 T cell receptor beta chains originate from one sample sequenced in a study of T cell responses to AZD1222 COVID-19 vaccine. The protocol was immunoSEQ multiplex PCR, while the TCRdb copy is restricted to in-frame clones and leaves out a portion. Of roughly 120,000 clones listed, about 91% are singletons. The material sequenced was peripheral blood, taken on day 0 of AZD1222 vaccination. The receptors stem from an adult in good health.

The genes are TRBV28 and TRBJ1-5; D is undetermined. CDR3 length: 14 amino acids. V lost 9 bases, J lost 2 bases, and 14 bases lay in between. Germline V gene data show CDR1 as MDHEN and CDR2 as SYDVKM. CDR3 in DNA: TGTGCCAGTCTCAACTATGGGGGCAATCAGCCCCAGCATTTT. Protein product: CASLNYGGNQPQHF.

The chain combines TRBV7-9 with TRBJ1-4; D is unclear. V was shortened by 1 base and J by 6 bases, with 9 bases between the two germline ends. This CDR3 contains 14 residues. Germline V gene data show CDR1 as SEHNR and CDR2 as FQNEAQ (reference sequence). The CDR3 loop reads CASSLGAGDEKLFF. CDR3 coding DNA: TGTGCCAGCAGCTTAGGGGCCGGCGATGAAAAACTGTTTTTT.

The V and J genes are TRBV7-2 and TRBJ2-2; D not certain. The CDR3 is made up of 14 amino acids. Trimming took off 4 bases at V and 2 bases at J, with 8 bases between the two ends. Germline loops: CDR1 SGHTA, CDR2 FQGNSA. CDR3 coding DNA: TGTGCCAGCAGCTCCTCCCCTAACACCGGGGAGCTGTTTTTT. Translated, it gives CASSSSPNTGELFF.

The CDR3 loop reads CASSPQELSGNTIYF. CDR3 sequence (DNA): TGTGCCAGCAGCCCCCAAGAGCTCTCTGGAAACACCATATATTTT. The rearrangement joins TRBV9 to TRBJ1-3; no firm D call. Germline loops: CDR1 SGDLS, CDR2 YYNGEE. The CDR3 sequence is 15 residues long. V lost 4 bases and J lost 0, with 11 bases in between.

The J gene is TRBJ1-2, the V gene TRBV6-6; 9 nucleotides line up with TRBD1. Looked up from germline, CDR1 is MNHNY and CDR2 is SVGAGI (reference sequence). This CDR3 is 14 amino acids long. Losses at the gene ends were 2 bases for V and 2 bases for J; bases not matched to a gene: 0. The CDR3 DNA sequence: TGTGCCAGCAGTTACGGACAGGGGAACTATGGCTACACCTTC. Translation gives CASSYGQGNYGYTF.

This chain connects TRBV6-1 to TRBJ2-1; 10 bases match TRBD2. V trimming: 0 bases; J trimming: 7 bases; junction bases outside the gene matches: 9. Per germline, CDR1 MNHNS and CDR2 SASEGT. The CDR3 is made up of 17 amino acids. CDR3: CASSEADRAGGRNEQFF. CDR3 DNA sequence: TGTGCCAGCAGTGAAGCGGATAGAGCGGGGGGGAGGAATGAGCAGTTCTTC.

This chain connects TRBV4-3 to TRBJ1-2, with D perhaps matching TRBD1 (5 bases). The germline gives CDR1 LGHNA, CDR2 YSLEER. V was pared by 0 bases and J by 7 bases, with 9 bases between. The CDR3 spans 13 residues. The CDR3 sequence: CASSQDREFGYTF. CDR3 sequence (DNA): TGCGCCAGCAGCCAAGACAGGGAGTTTGGCTACACCTTC.

This rearrangement joins TRBV29-1 to TRBJ1-1; 7 bases line up with TRBD1. J lost 3 bases, V lost 7 bases, and 5 bases had no gene match. The CDR3 sequence is 12 residues long. Germline V gives CDR1 SQVTM, CDR2 ANQGSEA. The CDR3 nucleotides read TGCAGCGGGGCGGGACAGTACACTGAAGCTTTCTTT. Amino acids: CSGAGQYTEAFF.

The CDR3 loop reads CASSLRQGWGTEAFF. In nucleotides, the CDR3 is TGTGCCAGCAGCTTGAGGCAGGGCTGGGGGACTGAAGCTTTCTTT. This rearrangement joins TRBV5-6 to TRBJ1-1; D possibly corresponds to TRBD1 (5 bases). Germline CDR1 SGHDT, CDR2 YYEEEE. V dropped 1 base and J dropped 5 bases, with 15 bases sitting between them. This CDR3 comprises 15 residues.

V is TRBV3-1 (or the pseudogene TRBV3-2) and J is TRBJ1-2, with TRBD1 identical over 7 bases. The V segment lost 1 base and the J segment 4 bases; nucleotides outside the gene matches: 3. Germline values: CDR1 LGHDT, CDR2 YNNKEL (reference sequence). This CDR3 has 14 amino acids. CDR3 in DNA: TGTGCCAGCAGCCAAGTGACAGGGTTCTATGGCTACACCTTC. Its protein is CASSQVTGFYGYTF.

V usage is TRBV3-1 (or the pseudogene TRBV3-2) and J usage is TRBJ1-6, with 7 bases that match TRBD1. The CDR3 runs 19 residues. Germline values: CDR1 LGHDT, CDR2 YNNKEL (reference sequence). After removal of 2 bases from V and 8 bases from J, the junction contained 18 bases not matched to a gene. CDR3 nucleotides: TGTGCCAGCAGCCAACCCCCCGACAGGGACCGGAACTCATATTCACCCCTCCACTTT. Protein product: CASSQPPDRDRNSYSPLHF.

The chain recombines TRBV19 with TRBJ1-5; D gene unclear. Germline lookup yields CDR1 LNHDA and CDR2 SQIVND (reference sequence). This CDR3 contains 14 residues. V gave up 5 bases and J gave up 11 bases, with 19 bases separating them. CDR3 region: CASSPTPTLSAQHF. In nucleotides, the CDR3 is TGTGCCAGTAGTCCAACCCCGACCTTATCGGCCCAGCATTTT.

This clone is a singleton in its sample. The chain combines TRBV4-2 with TRBJ1-2; TRBD1 is a possible D gene (5 bases). Germline V CDR1 and CDR2: LGHNA, YNFKEQ. Trimming shortened V by 7 bases and J by 5 bases, and 20 bases separated the two germline ends. The CDR3 totals 15 residues. CDR3 DNA sequence: TGTGCCAGCACGGGACCACTTCGGGGAGGTTATGGCTACACCTTC. Translation gives CASTGPLRGGYGYTF.

V is TRBV27 and J is TRBJ2-5, with a tentative D call TRBD2 (7 bases). The CDR3 loop spans 18 amino acids. V was shortened by 6 bases and J by 2 bases, with 25 bases between the two germline ends. Germline V gene lookup returns CDR1 MNHEY and CDR2 SMNVEV (reference sequence). The CDR3 protein is CASRLSGWYRDPQETQYF. The CDR3 DNA sequence: TGTGCCAGCAGGCTTAGCGGGTGGTACAGGGATCCACAAGAGACCCAGTACTTC.

The chain recombines TRBV29-1 with TRBJ2-1; 16 bases align to TRBD2. The CDR3 runs 16 residues. With 7 bases clipped from V and 12 bases from J, the junction kept 15 bases outside the gene matches. Germline V CDR1 and CDR2: SQVTM, ANQGSEA. The CDR3 protein is CSAAGTSGGDTSGQFF. The CDR3 coding sequence is TGCAGCGCCGCTGGGACTAGCGGGGGGGATACCTCTGGGCAGTTCTTC.

The J gene is TRBJ2-3, the V gene TRBV6-6; D perhaps matches TRBD2 (6 bases). This CDR3 spans 15 amino acids. Trimming shortened V by 6 bases and J by 2 bases, and 15 bases separated the two germline ends. The germline CDR1 and CDR2 sequences are MNHNY and SVGAGI (reference sequence). The CDR3 is CASRGDSSNTDTQYF. As DNA, the CDR3 is TGTGCCAGCAGGGGGGACTCGTCGAACACAGATACGCAGTATTTT.

V usage is TRBV6-2 or TRBV6-3 and J usage is TRBJ1-5; D perhaps matches TRBD1 (6 bases). CDR3 length: 17 residues. Between the trimmed V and J ends, which lost 2 bases and 0 bases, there was a span of 14 bases. Germline assignment: CDR1 MNHEY and CDR2 SVGEGT. CDR3 region: CASSYGAGQLSNQPQHF. The CDR3 region has the DNA TGTGCCAGCAGTTACGGGGCGGGACAACTTAGCAATCAGCCCCAGCATTTT.

The J gene is TRBJ1-2, the V gene TRBV4-1; TRBD1 matches at 9 bases. From germline, CDR1 is MGHRA and CDR2 YSYEKL. The CDR3 covers 15 residues. Unmatched junction bases numbered 5, after V lost 3 bases and J lost 3 bases. CDR3 sequence reads: CASSHPTGGDYGYTF. The CDR3 nucleotides are TGCGCCAGCAGCCACCCTACAGGGGGCGACTATGGCTACACCTTC.

The rearrangement links TRBV27 to TRBJ1-2, with 12 bases aligning to TRBD1. CDR1 and CDR2 (germline): MNHEY, SMNVEV (reference sequence). V lost 5 bases, J lost 4 bases, and 5 bases stayed unmatched. The CDR3 is 15 residues long. The CDR3 region is CASSPQGQGAYGYTF. CDR3 nucleotides: TGTGCCAGCAGTCCCCAGGGACAGGGGGCCTATGGCTACACCTTC.

Only one count was recorded for this clone. The gene calls are TRBV5-1 and TRBJ2-1; 8 bases are shared with TRBD2. CDR1 is SGHRS and CDR2 is YFSETQ in the germline V gene. CDR3 size: 18 residues. Trimming cost V 3 bases and J 3 bases; bases outside gene matches: 14. In nucleotides, the CDR3 is TGCGCCAGCAGCTATCCGGACCCAGCGGGGGCCGTCTACAATGAGCAGTTCTTC. It specifies CASSYPDPAGAVYNEQFF.

CDR3 amino acids: CASTPLGGNTEAFF. DNA of the CDR3: TGTGCCAGCACCCCCCTGGGGGGGAACACTGAAGCTTTCTTT. The chain carries TRBV2 and TRBJ1-1, with D tentatively TRBD1 (5 bases). This CDR3 comprises 14 residues. The germline gives CDR1 SNHLY, CDR2 FYNNEI. The V end lost 7 bases, the J end lost 1 base, and 13 bases lay between the germline ends.